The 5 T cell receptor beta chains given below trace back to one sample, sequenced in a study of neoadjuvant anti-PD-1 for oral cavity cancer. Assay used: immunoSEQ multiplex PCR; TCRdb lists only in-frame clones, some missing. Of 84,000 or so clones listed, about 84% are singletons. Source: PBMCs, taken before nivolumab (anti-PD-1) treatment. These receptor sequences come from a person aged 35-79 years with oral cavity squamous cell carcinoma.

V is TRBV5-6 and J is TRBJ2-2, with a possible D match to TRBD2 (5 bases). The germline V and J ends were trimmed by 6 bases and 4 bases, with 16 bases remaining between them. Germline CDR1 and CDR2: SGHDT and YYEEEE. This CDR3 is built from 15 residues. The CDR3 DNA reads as TGTGCCAGCACCCCCGGCCCGGGATCCACCGGGGAGCTGTTTTTT. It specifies CASTPGPGSTGELFF.

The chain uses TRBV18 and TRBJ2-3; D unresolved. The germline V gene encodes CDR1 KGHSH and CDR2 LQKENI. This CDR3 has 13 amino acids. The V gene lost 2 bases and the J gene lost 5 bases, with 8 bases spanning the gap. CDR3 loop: CASSPGLQDTQYF. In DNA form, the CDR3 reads TGTGCCAGCTCACCAGGATTGCAAGATACGCAGTATTTT.

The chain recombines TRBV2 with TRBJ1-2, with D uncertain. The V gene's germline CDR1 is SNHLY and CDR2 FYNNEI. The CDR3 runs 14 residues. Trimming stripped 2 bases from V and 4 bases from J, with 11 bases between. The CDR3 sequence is CASSETGVSYGYTF. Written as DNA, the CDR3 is TGTGCCAGCAGTGAAACGGGAGTGAGCTATGGCTACACCTTC.

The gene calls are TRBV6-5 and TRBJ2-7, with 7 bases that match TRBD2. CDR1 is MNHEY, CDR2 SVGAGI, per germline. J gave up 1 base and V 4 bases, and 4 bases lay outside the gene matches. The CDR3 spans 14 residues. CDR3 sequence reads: CASSLAGASYEQYF. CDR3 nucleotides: TGTGCCAGCAGTTTGGCGGGAGCATCCTACGAGCAGTACTTC.

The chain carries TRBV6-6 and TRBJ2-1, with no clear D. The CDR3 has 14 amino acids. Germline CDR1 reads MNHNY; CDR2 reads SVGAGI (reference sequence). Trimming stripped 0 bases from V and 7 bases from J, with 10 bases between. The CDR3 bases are TGTGCCAGCAGTTACTCGGCAGGAACAAATGAGCAGTTCTTC. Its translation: CASSYSAGTNEQFF.